These 2 T cell receptor beta chains share one sample of origin, sequenced in a study of response to subunit inactivated influenza vaccine. TCRdb ran MiXCR on the RT-PCR reads and lists one entry per CDR3 protein. The table shows some 520,000 distinct CDR3 sequences, with 16% occurring only once. The material sequenced was CD4+ T cells sorted from PBMCs, taken approximately 25 months after vaccination. The source of these receptors is a man between 45 and 75 years old who received an inactivated influenza vaccine.

The chain couples TRBV5-5 to TRBJ2-7; 8 nucleotides line up with TRBD1. The junction had 10 bases not matched to a gene; V was cut back by 4 bases and J by 1 base. The CDR3 extends over 16 amino acids. Germline V gene sequence: CDR1 SGHKS, CDR2 YYEKEE (reference sequence). The chain's CDR3 is CASSLGRGTGSYEQYF. The CDR3 DNA reads TGTGCCAGCAGCCTGGGGAGAGGGACAGGTTCCTACGAGCAGTACTTC.

The chain links TRBV20-1 to TRBJ1-5; no clear D gene. The V gene lost 1 base and the J gene lost 11 bases, with 9 bases spanning the gap. From germline, CDR1 is DFQATT and CDR2 SNEGSKA (reference sequence). The CDR3 totals 11 residues. DNA for the CDR3: TGCAGTGCTAGAGCCAGAGTGTCCCAGCATTTT. It translates to CSARARVSQHF.